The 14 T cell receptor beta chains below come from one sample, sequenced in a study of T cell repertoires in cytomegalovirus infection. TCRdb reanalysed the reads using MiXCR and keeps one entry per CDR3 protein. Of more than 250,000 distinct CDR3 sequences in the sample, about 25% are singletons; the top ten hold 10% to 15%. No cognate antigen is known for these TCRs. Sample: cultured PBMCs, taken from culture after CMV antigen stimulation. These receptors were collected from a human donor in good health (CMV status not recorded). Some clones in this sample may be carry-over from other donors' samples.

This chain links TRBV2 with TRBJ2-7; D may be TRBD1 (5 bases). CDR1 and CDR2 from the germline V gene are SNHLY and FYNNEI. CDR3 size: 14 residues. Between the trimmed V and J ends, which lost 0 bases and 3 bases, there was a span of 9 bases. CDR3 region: CASSEAVQGYEQYF. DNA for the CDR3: TGTGCCAGCAGTGAAGCGGTCCAGGGCTACGAGCAGTACTTC.

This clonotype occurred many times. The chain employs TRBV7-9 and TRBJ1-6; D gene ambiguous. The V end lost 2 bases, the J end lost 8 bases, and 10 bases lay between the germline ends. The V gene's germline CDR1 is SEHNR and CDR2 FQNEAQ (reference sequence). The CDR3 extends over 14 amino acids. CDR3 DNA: TGTGCCAGCAGCTTAAGGCAGGACGATTCACCCCTCCACTTT. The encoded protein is CASSLRQDDSPLHF. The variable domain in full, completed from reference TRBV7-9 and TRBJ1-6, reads DTGVSQNPRHKITKRGQNVTFRCDPISEHNRLYWYRQTLGQGPEFLTYFQNEAQLEKSRLLSDRFSAERPKGSFSTLEIQRTEQGDSAMYLCASSLRQDDSPLHFGNGTRLTVT.

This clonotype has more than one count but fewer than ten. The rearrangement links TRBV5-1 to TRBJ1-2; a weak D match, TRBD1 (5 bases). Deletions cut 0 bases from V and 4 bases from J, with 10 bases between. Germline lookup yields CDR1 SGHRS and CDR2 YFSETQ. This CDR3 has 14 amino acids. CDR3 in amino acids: CASSLVDRTYGYTF. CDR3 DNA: TGCGCCAGCAGCTTGGTAGACAGAACCTATGGCTACACCTTC.

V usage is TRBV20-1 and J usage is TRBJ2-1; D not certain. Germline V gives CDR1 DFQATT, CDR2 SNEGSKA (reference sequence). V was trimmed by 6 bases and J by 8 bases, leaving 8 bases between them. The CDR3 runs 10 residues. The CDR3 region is CSAKSYEQFF. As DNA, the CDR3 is TGCAGTGCAAAGTCGTATGAGCAGTTCTTC.

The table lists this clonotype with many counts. The CDR3 sequence: CASSPFSPPGDGYTF. The CDR3 nucleotides read TGTGCCAGCAGCCCATTTAGTCCTCCTGGGGATGGCTACACCTTC. The rearrangement uses TRBV7-2 and TRBJ1-2; D ambiguous. This CDR3 contains 15 residues. The V and J ends lost 5 bases and 6 bases respectively, with 19 bases between them. Germline V gene data show CDR1 as SGHTA and CDR2 as FQGNSA.

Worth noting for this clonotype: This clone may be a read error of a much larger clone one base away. CDR3 nucleotides: TGTGACAGCCGCCCCGAGCACTATGGCTACACCTTC. Protein product: CDSRPEHYGYTF. The J gene is TRBJ1-2, the V gene TRBV7-2; D is uncertain. Germline V CDR1 and CDR2: SGHTA, FQGNSA. The CDR3 spans 12 residues.

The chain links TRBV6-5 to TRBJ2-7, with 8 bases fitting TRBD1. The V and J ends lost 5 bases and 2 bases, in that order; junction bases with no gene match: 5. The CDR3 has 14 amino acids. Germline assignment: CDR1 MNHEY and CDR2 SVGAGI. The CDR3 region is CASSIGQGAYEQYV. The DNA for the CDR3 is TGTGCCAGCAGTATCGGACAGGGAGCCTACGAGCAGTACGTC.

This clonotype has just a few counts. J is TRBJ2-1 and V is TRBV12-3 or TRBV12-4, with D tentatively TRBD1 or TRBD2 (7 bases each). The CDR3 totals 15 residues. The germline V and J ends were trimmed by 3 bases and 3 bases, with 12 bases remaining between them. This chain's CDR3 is CASSLQGGFYNEQFF. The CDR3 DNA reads TGTGCCAGCAGTTTGCAGGGGGGGTTCTACAATGAGCAGTTCTTC.

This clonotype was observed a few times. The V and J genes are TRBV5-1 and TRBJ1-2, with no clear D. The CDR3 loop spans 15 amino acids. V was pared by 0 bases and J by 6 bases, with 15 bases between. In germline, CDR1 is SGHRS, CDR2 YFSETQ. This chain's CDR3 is CASSLGSSLWDGYTF. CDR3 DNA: TGCGCCAGCAGCTTGGGTTCATCCCTCTGGGATGGCTACACCTTC.

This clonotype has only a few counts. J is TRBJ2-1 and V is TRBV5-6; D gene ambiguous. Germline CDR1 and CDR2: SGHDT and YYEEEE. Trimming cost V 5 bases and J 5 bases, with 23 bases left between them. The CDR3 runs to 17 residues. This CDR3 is CASREWSTRGTHNEQFF. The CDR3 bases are TGTGCCAGCAGAGAATGGTCTACTCGCGGTACCCACAATGAGCAGTTCTTC.

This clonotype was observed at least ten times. The CDR3 DNA follows: TGTGCCAGCAGTTCCTCCTCCCGGGTAAAAGAGACCCAGTACTTC. This sequence encodes CASSSSSRVKETQYF. V gene TRBV12-3 or TRBV12-4 combines with J gene TRBJ2-5; unclear D gene. The V end lost 4 bases, the J end lost 3 bases, and 15 bases lay between the germline ends. The length of the CDR3 is 15 residues.

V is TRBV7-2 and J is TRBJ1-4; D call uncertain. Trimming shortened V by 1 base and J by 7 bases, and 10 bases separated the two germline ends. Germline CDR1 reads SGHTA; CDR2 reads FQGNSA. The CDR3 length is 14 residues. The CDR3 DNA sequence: TGTGCCAGCAGCTTAGGGTCGGGGAGTGAAAAACTGTTTTTT. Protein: CASSLGSGSEKLFF.

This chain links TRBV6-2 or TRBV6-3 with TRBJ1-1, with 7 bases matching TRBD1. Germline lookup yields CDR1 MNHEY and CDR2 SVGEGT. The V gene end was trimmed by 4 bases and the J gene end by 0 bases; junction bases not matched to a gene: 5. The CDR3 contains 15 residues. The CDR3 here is CASSSGRGMNTEAFF. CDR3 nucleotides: TGTGCCAGCAGTTCGGGCAGGGGGATGAACACTGAAGCTTTCTTT.

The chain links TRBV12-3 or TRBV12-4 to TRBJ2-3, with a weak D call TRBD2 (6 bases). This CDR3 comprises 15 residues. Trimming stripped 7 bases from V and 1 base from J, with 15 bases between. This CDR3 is CASTNPGLGTDTQYF. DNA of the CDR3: TGTGCCAGCACCAACCCGGGACTTGGCACAGATACGCAGTATTTT.